A selection of T cell receptor beta chains follows, all from one sample in a study of T cell repertoires in cytomegalovirus infection. These receptors lack a known antigen. TCRdb re-analysed the reads in MiXCR, keeping a single row per CDR3 protein. This sample carries roughly 280,000 distinct CDR3 sequences, 20% to 25% of them seen once, and the ten largest clones take approximately 19%. Specimen: cultured PBMCs, collected from culture after CMV antigen stimulation. Receptor source: a human donor in good health (CMV status not recorded). Some clones in this sample may be carry-over from other donors' samples. Both conserved end residues are part of each CDR3. Fields, in order: V gene, J gene, clone size, D gene, CDR3 protein, CDR3 DNA. D genes are given only for firm matches. Size is omitted from some rows. Given values are once, few, many or a class for expanded clones.

v_call: TRBV11-2
j_call: TRBJ1-2
clone_size: few
d_call: NA
cdr3_aa: CASSLDRGSGPGYTF
cdr3_nt: TGTGCCAGCAGCTTAGATCGTGGGAGTGGGCCTGGCTACACCTTC

v_call: TRBV6-1
j_call: TRBJ1-5
clone_size: NA
d_call: NA
cdr3_aa: CASRPRQGNQPQHF
cdr3_nt: TGTGCCAGCAGGCCCAGACAGGGCAATCAGCCCCAGCATTTT

v_call: TRBV27
j_call: TRBJ2-7
clone_size: NA
d_call: NA
cdr3_aa: CASSPGEMVYEQYF
cdr3_nt: TGTGCCAGCAGTCCCGGGGAGATGGTCTACGAGCAGTACTTC

v_call: TRBV28
j_call: TRBJ2-7
clone_size: once
d_call: NA
cdr3_aa: CASRPTGQGYEQYF
cdr3_nt: TGTGCCAGCAGACCAACAGGGCAGGGCTACGAGCAGTACTTC

v_call: TRBV4-1
j_call: TRBJ1-1
clone_size: NA
d_call: NA
cdr3_aa: CASSQERQYNTEAFF
cdr3_nt: TGCGCCAGCAGCCAAGAGCGGCAGTACAACACTGAAGCTTTCTTT

v_call: TRBV27
j_call: TRBJ2-1
clone_size: few
d_call: NA
cdr3_aa: CASSTRGVIQFF
cdr3_nt: TGTGCCAGCAGTACTAGGGGCGTGATACAGTTCTTC

v_call: TRBV12-3/TRBV12-4
j_call: TRBJ1-1
clone_size: few
d_call: NA
cdr3_aa: CASSLRRMNTEAFF
cdr3_nt: TGTGCCAGCAGTTTAAGGCGTATGAACACTGAAGCTTTCTTT

v_call: TRBV6-2/TRBV6-3
j_call: TRBJ2-1
clone_size: NA
d_call: NA
cdr3_aa: CASSAGGGTARNEQFF
cdr3_nt: TGTGCCAGCAGCGCCGGTGGCGGGACGGCCCGGAATGAGCAGTTCTTC

v_call: TRBV29-1
j_call: TRBJ2-1
clone_size: few
d_call: TRBD2
cdr3_aa: CSAAGGRAGNEQFF
cdr3_nt: TGCAGCGCTGCGGGGGGACGGGCGGGCAATGAGCAGTTCTTC

v_call: TRBV7-9
j_call: TRBJ2-1
clone_size: few
d_call: TRBD2
cdr3_aa: CASSLVFGGPSGTYNEQFF
cdr3_nt: TGTGCCAGCAGCTTAGTTTTCGGGGGCCCTAGCGGGACGTACAATGAGCAGTTCTTC

v_call: TRBV7-9
j_call: TRBJ1-1
clone_size: many
d_call: NA
cdr3_aa: CASSGGTPNTEAFF
cdr3_nt: TGTGCCAGCAGCGGAGGGACACCGAACACTGAAGCTTTCTTT

v_call: TRBV18
j_call: TRBJ2-1
clone_size: many
d_call: TRBD2
cdr3_aa: CASSLTSGSRYEQFF
cdr3_nt: TGTGCCAGCTCCCTCACTAGCGGGAGTAGGTATGAGCAGTTCTTC

v_call: TRBV10-3
j_call: TRBJ1-2
clone_size: few
d_call: TRBD1
cdr3_aa: CAAEGQGINGYTF
cdr3_nt: TGTGCTGCCGAGGGACAGGGTATCAATGGCTACACCTTC

v_call: TRBV7-2
j_call: TRBJ2-7
clone_size: many
d_call: NA
cdr3_aa: CASSLGRGLSYEQYF
cdr3_nt: TGTGCCAGCAGCTTAGGCCGCGGCCTCTCCTACGAGCAGTACTTC

v_call: TRBV11-2
j_call: TRBJ2-5
clone_size: many
d_call: NA
cdr3_aa: CASSSTGLDQETQYF
cdr3_nt: TGTGCCAGCAGCTCCACTGGGCTAGACCAAGAGACCCAGTACTTC

v_call: TRBV7-2
j_call: TRBJ2-5
clone_size: many
d_call: NA
cdr3_aa: CASSLSRETQYF
cdr3_nt: TGTGCCAGCAGCTTATCCCGAGAGACCCAGTACTTC

v_call: TRBV6-5
j_call: TRBJ1-3
clone_size: NA
d_call: TRBD1
cdr3_aa: CASSSGGTGNTIYF
cdr3_nt: TGTGCCAGCAGTTCAGGGGGGACTGGAAACACCATATATTTT

v_call: TRBV6-6
j_call: TRBJ2-2
clone_size: few
d_call: TRBD2
cdr3_aa: CASRRTSETGELFF
cdr3_nt: TGTGCCAGCAGAAGGACTAGCGAGACCGGGGAGCTGTTTTTT

v_call: TRBV7-2
j_call: TRBJ2-3
clone_size: many
d_call: TRBD2
cdr3_aa: CASSPRLAGLPDTQYF
cdr3_nt: TGTGCCAGCAGCCCTAGACTAGCGGGACTCCCAGATACGCAGTATTTT

v_call: TRBV2
j_call: TRBJ1-2
clone_size: NA
d_call: NA
cdr3_aa: CASIQLGTTYGYTF
cdr3_nt: TGTGCCAGCATCCAACTTGGGACAACCTATGGCTACACCTTC

v_call: TRBV4-2
j_call: TRBJ2-1
clone_size: NA
d_call: TRBD2
cdr3_aa: CASSQESGRASEQFF
cdr3_nt: TGTGCCAGCAGCCAAGAGAGCGGGAGGGCCTCTGAGCAGTTCTTC

v_call: TRBV6-1
j_call: TRBJ2-5
clone_size: many
d_call: NA
cdr3_aa: CASSDPTLPQETQYF
cdr3_nt: TGTGCCAGCAGTGACCCGACACTACCTCAAGAGACCCAGTACTTC

v_call: TRBV7-6
j_call: TRBJ1-2
clone_size: few
d_call: NA
cdr3_aa: CASSIKVDNYGYTF
cdr3_nt: TGTGCCAGCAGCATAAAAGTGGACAACTATGGCTACACCTTC

v_call: TRBV7-9
j_call: TRBJ1-4
clone_size: NA
d_call: NA
cdr3_aa: CASSLVVRKNEKLFF
cdr3_nt: TGTGCCAGCAGCTTAGTGGTCAGGAAAAATGAAAAACTGTTTTTT

v_call: TRBV20-1
j_call: TRBJ1-1
clone_size: NA
d_call: NA
cdr3_aa: CSARGDTEAFF
cdr3_nt: TGCAGTGCTAGAGGGGACACCGAAGCTTTCTTT

v_call: TRBV11-2
j_call: TRBJ2-3
clone_size: many
d_call: NA
cdr3_aa: CASSLEGRTDTQYF
cdr3_nt: TGTGCCAGCAGTCTAGAGGGCCGGACAGATACGCAGTATTTT

v_call: TRBV19
j_call: TRBJ1-5
clone_size: NA
d_call: NA
cdr3_aa: CASSIAWTALQPQHF
cdr3_nt: TGTGCCAGTAGTATAGCGTGGACAGCTCTTCAGCCCCAGCATTTT

v_call: TRBV7-2
j_call: TRBJ2-1
clone_size: many
d_call: NA
cdr3_aa: CASSLVFGLNNEQFF
cdr3_nt: TGTGCCAGCAGCTTAGTATTTGGGTTAAACAATGAGCAGTTCTTC

v_call: TRBV4-2
j_call: TRBJ1-1
clone_size: NA
d_call: TRBD1
cdr3_aa: CASSQETGGRTEAFF
cdr3_nt: TGTGCCAGCAGCCAAGAAACAGGGGGGAGAACTGAAGCTTTCTTT